A single TCR beta chain is shown here with its context. The antigen this receptor binds is unknown. Base qualities are not at hand, and no much larger clone is one base apart. The CDR3 goes from the cysteine to the phenylalanine over 17 residues. Kept here is only the CDR3 DNA, which spans 51 bases and is read in frame from base 1. Clipping removes 5 bases from V and 6 bases from J, with 18 as the unmatched junction base count. CDR1 and CDR2, per the germline V gene, are MDHEN and SYDVKM. TCRbeta CDR3 regions were amplified from genomic DNA by means of the immunoSEQ Assay, a bias-controlled multiplex PCR. The study's own analysis went as follows. The number of nucleated cells in each sample was estimated from the amplification of reference gene primers within the assay. To quantify the absolute abundance of each unique TCRbeta CDR3 rearrangement, sequence reads were collapsed and filtered. For each sample, productive Simpson clonality was calculated as the square root of Simpson's diversity index over productive rearrangements. TCRdb stores this immuneACCESS table with in-frame sequences only. Part of the clones is absent; in the studies checked, under half of the shortfall reflects unresolved V genes, and no reason is known for the rest. That table furnishes V, J and clone size, whereas the DNA furnished D and trimming. Present in this sample are fewer than 200,000 clones, 80% to 95% of which were seen just once. Jointly, the top ten make up 4.6% of the sample.

Each collaborating institution followed its own protocols to collect whole blood in K2EDTA tubes. Collaborator samples were shipped for TCRbeta analysis as frozen whole blood, isolated PBMCs, or DNA extracted from either sample type. The data are from a study of blood T cell repertoires in COVID-19 (dated by TCRdb to the early 2020s). Regarding the complete study: The collaborator samples originated in the United States, Italy and Spain and spanned the acute and convalescent phases of COVID-19. A freely available public database, intended as a resource for researchers studying the immune response to SARS-CoV-2, is where the repertoires were released. Sample metadata almost always included a de-identified subject ID, COVID-19 status, age in years and sex. The samples were drawn from two sources: the first 160 participants of the ongoing ImmuneRACE study, and 1,000 to 1,500 subjects contributed by 6 global collaborators. Where available, HLA class I and class II types were obtained from metadata supplied by the sample provider rather than from assay-based typing. The material from the prospective study consisted of cDNA or gDNA derived from T cells, B-cell-depleted T cells, or PBMCs. Deeply sampled blood TCRbeta repertoires from subjects exposed to, actively infected with, or recovered from COVID-19 were included in the dataset. Results and caveats for the whole study, not just this receptor: Clinical and demographic metadata were provided uncurated, with the amount varying by source and participant.

The sequence was collected from a woman aged 45-60 years with acute or convalescent COVID-19. The rearranged segments are TRBV28 and TRBJ2-7, and 8 junction bases match TRBD2. Sequenced input: peripheral blood. The DNA sequence follows: TGTGCCAGCAGTCCCCCAAATTTTCGGGAGGGCCCCATCGAGCAGTACTTC. It is translated as CASSPPNFREGPIEQYF.